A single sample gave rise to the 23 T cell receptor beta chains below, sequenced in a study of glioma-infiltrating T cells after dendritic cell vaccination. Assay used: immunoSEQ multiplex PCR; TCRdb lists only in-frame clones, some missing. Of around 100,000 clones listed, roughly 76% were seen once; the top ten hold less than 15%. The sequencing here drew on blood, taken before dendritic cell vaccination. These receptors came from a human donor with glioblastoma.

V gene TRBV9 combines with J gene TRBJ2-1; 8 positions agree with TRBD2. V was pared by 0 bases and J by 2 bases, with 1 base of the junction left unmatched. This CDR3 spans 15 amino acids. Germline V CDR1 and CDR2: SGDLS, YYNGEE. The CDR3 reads CASSVDGGAYNEQFF. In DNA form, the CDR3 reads TGTGCCAGCAGCGTAGACGGGGGGGCCTACAATGAGCAGTTCTTC.

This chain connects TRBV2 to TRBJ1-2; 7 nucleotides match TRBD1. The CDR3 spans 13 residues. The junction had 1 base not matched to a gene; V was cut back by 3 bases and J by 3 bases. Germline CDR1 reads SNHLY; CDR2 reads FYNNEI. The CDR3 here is CASSDDRDYGYTF. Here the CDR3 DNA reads TGTGCCAGCAGTGACGACAGGGACTATGGCTACACCTTC.

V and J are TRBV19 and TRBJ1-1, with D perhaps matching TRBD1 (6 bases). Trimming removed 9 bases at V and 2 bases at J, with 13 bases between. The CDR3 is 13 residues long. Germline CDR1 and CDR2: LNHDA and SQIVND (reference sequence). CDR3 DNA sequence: TGTGCCAGCCGTAGACAGGAAAACACTGAAGCTTTCTTT. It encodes CASRRQENTEAFF.

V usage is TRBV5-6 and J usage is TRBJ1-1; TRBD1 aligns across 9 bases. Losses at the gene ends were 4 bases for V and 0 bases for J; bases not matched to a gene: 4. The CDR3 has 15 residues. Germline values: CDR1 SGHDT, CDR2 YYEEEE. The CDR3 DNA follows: TGTGCCAGCAGCGTTACAGGGGGCATGAACACTGAAGCTTTCTTT. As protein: CASSVTGGMNTEAFF.

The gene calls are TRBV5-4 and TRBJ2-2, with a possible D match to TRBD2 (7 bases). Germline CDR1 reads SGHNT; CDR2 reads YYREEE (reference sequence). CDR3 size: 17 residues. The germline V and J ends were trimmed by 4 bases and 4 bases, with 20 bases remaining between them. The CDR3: CASSPNSRGGLTGELFF. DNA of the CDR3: TGTGCCAGCAGCCCCAATTCGAGGGGGGGCCTCACCGGGGAGCTGTTTTTT.

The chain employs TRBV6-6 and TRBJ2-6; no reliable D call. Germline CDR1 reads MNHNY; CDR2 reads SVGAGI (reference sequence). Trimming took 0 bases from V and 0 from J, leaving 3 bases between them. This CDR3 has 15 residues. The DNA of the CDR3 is TGTGCCAGCAGTTACTCGAGCTCTGGGGCCAACGTCCTGACTTTC. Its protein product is CASSYSSSGANVLTF.

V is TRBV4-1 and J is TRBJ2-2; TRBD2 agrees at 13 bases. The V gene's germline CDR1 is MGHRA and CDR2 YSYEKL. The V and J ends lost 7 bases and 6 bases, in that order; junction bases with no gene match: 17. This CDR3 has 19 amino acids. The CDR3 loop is CASTAGRARTSGGAGELFF. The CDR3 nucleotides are TGCGCCAGCACCGCAGGTCGTGCCCGGACTAGCGGGGGAGCCGGGGAGCTGTTTTTT.

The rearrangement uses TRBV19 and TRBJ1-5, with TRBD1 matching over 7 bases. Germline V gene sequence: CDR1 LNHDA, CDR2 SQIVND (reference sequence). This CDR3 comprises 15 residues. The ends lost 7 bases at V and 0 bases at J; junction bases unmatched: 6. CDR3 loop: CASTRTGYSNQPQHF. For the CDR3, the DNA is TGTGCCAGTACTCGGACAGGATATAGCAATCAGCCCCAGCATTTT.

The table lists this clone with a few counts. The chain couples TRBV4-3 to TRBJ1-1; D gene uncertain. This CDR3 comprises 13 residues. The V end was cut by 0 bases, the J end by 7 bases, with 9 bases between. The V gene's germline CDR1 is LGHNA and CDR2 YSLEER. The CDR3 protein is CASSQERGIEAFF. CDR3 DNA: TGCGCCAGCAGCCAAGAGAGAGGGATTGAAGCTTTCTTT.

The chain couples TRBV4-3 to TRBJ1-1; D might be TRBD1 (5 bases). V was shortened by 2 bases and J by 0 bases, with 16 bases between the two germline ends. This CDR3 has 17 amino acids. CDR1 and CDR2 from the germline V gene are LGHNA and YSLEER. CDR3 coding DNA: TGCGCCAGCAGCCAAACTTATGCCAGGGTTTTGAACACTGAAGCTTTCTTT. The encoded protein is CASSQTYARVLNTEAFF.

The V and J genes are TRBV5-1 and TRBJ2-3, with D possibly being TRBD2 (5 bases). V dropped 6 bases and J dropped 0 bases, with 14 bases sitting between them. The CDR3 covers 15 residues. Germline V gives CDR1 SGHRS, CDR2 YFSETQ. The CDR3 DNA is TGCGCCAGCACTGTTACCGCGGGTAGCACAGATACGCAGTATTTT. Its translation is CASTVTAGSTDTQYF.

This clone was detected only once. CDR3 sequence: CASSFSEDGYTF. In DNA form, the CDR3 reads TGTGCCAGCAGCTTTTCAGAGGATGGCTACACCTTC. The chain combines TRBV7-9 with TRBJ1-2; D is ambiguous. Trimming pared 3 bases from V and 6 bases from J, leaving 8 bases between. The CDR3 is made up of 12 amino acids. Germline V gene sequence: CDR1 SEHNR, CDR2 FQNEAQ (reference sequence).

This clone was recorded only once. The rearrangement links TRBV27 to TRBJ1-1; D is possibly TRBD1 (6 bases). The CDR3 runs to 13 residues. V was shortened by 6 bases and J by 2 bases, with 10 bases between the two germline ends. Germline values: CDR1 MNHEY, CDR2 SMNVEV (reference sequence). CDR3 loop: CASRIQGNTEAFF. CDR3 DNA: TGTGCCAGCAGAATACAGGGCAACACTGAAGCTTTCTTT.

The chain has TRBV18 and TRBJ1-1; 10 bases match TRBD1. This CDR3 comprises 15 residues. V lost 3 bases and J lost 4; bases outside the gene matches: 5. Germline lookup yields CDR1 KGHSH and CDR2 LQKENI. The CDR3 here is CASSPGTGAGTEAFF. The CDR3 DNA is TGTGCCAGCTCACCTGGGACAGGGGCGGGCACTGAAGCTTTCTTT.

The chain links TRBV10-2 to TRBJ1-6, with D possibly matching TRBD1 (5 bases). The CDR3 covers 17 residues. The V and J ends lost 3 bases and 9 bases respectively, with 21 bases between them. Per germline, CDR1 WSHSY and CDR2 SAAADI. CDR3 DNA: TGCGCCAGCAGTGATATCAGCCAGGCGGGGGTTTCTTCACCCCTCCACTTT. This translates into CASSDISQAGVSSPLHF.

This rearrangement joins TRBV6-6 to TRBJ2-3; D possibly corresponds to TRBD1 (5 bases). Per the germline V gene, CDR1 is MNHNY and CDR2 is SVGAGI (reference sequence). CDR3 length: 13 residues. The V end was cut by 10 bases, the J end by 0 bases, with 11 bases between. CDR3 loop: CATRTPSTDTQYF. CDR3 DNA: TGTGCCACCCGGACACCAAGCACAGATACGCAGTATTTT.

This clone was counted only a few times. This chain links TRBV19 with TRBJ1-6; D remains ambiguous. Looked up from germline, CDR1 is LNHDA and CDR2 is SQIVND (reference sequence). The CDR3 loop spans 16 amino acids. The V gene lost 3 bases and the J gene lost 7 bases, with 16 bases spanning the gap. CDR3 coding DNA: TGTGCCAGTAGTATGGGCCGGCGGGGAGGCAATTCACCCCTCCACTTT. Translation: CASSMGRRGGNSPLHF.

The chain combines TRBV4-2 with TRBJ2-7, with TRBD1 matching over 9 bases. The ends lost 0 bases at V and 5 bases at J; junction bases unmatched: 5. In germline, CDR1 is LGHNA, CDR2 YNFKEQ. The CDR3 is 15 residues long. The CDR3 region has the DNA TGTGCCAGCAGCCAAGAGGGGGACAGGGACGACGAGCAGTACTTC. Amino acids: CASSQEGDRDDEQYF.

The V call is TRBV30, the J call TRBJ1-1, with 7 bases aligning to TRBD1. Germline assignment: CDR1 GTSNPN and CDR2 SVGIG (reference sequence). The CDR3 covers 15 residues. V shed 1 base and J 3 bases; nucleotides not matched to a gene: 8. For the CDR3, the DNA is TGTGCCTGGAGTGGTTGGTCCAGGGGGGACACTGAAGCTTTCTTT. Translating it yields CAWSGWSRGDTEAFF.

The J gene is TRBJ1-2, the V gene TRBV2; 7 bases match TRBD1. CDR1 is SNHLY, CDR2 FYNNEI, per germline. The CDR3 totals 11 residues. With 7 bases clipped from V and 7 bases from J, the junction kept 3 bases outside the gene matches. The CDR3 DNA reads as TGTGCCAGCACACAGGGGCCTGGCTACACCTTC. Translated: CASTQGPGYTF.

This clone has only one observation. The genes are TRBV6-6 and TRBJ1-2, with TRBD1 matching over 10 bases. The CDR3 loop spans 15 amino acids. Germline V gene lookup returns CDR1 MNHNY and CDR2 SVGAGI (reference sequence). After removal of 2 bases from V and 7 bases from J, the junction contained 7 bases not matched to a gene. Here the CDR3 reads CASSYGGQGKGGYTF. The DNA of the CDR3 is TGTGCCAGCAGTTACGGGGGACAGGGGAAGGGTGGCTACACCTTC.

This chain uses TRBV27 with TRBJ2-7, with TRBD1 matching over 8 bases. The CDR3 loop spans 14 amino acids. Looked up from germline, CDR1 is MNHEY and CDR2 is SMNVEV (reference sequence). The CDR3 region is CDKSRQGQANEQYF. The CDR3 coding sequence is TGTGATAAATCACGCCAGGGACAGGCTAACGAGCAGTACTTC.

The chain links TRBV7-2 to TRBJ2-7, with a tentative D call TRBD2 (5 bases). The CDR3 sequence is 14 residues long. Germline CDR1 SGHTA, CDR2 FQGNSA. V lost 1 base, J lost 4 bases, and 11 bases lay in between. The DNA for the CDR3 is TGTGCCAGCAGCTTAGACCGGACTGATTACGAGCAGTACTTC. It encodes CASSLDRTDYEQYF.